Shown below are 28 T cell receptor beta chains from a single sample sequenced in a study of a mutant IDH1 vaccine in newly diagnosed glioma. Some clones are missing from TCRdb's copy, which holds only in-frame ones; the method was immunoSEQ multiplex PCR. The sample shows under 55,000 clones, 90% to 95% of them seen only once. As for time point: week 11, during vaccination. It was 300 ug of mutant IDH1 20-mer peptide that made up each vaccine dose, given with topical imiquimod. What these receptors recognize is not known. Sequenced here: PBMCs, sampled from a glioma patient whose treatment included an IDH1 peptide vaccine. Every receptor here comes from a man aged 45-65 years with glioma.

The chain is built from TRBV7-9 and TRBJ2-7; D is unresolved. Germline V gene lookup returns CDR1 SEHNR and CDR2 FQNEAQ (reference sequence). The CDR3 has 12 residues. V dropped 5 bases and J dropped 3 bases, with 8 bases sitting between them. The CDR3 sequence: CASSATVYEQYF. Written as DNA, the CDR3 is TGTGCCAGCAGCGCGACGGTCTACGAGCAGTACTTC.

This clone was counted a single time. J is TRBJ2-3 and V is TRBV4-2; D not certain. Germline values: CDR1 LGHNA, CDR2 YNFKEQ. V was shortened by 4 bases and J by 0 bases, with 14 bases between the two germline ends. This CDR3 comprises 16 residues. CDR3 sequence (DNA): TGTGCCAGCAGCCCAGTCGGGTCGGCTAGCACAGATACGCAGTATTTT. Translated, it gives CASSPVGSASTDTQYF.

V and J are TRBV2 and TRBJ2-5; D is uncertain. CDR3 size: 11 residues. V was trimmed by 6 bases and J by 5 bases, leaving 7 bases between them. Germline loops: CDR1 SNHLY, CDR2 FYNNEI. DNA for the CDR3: TGTGCCAGCAGCCAGTTGGAGACCCAGTACTTC. Protein product: CASSQLETQYF.

Only a few counts were recorded for this clone. The chain combines TRBV19 with TRBJ2-7; no clear D. V lost 4 bases to trimming and J lost 3 bases, with 7 bases between them. This CDR3 is built from 12 residues. Germline values: CDR1 LNHDA, CDR2 SQIVND (reference sequence). CDR3 DNA sequence: TGTGCCAGTAGTAAGTCGGGCTACGAGCAGTACTTC. Residues: CASSKSGYEQYF.

The rearrangement links TRBV7-2 to TRBJ1-3; D gene uncertain. The CDR3 is made up of 16 amino acids. The germline V gene encodes CDR1 SGHTA and CDR2 FQGNSA. Trimming shortened V by 5 bases and J by 0 bases, and 14 bases separated the two germline ends. The DNA of the CDR3 is TGTGCCAGCAGCCCAGCCGGGCCGAGCTCTGGAAACACCATATATTTT. As protein: CASSPAGPSSGNTIYF.

The gene calls are TRBV7-9 and TRBJ2-2; 14 bases match TRBD2. The V and J ends lost 5 bases and 1 base, in that order; junction bases with no gene match: 6. The CDR3 contains 18 residues. CDR1 and CDR2 from the germline V gene are SEHNR and FQNEAQ (reference sequence). Here the CDR3 reads CASSPGLAGGGNTGELFF. CDR3 sequence (DNA): TGTGCCAGCAGCCCTGGACTAGCGGGAGGAGGGAACACCGGGGAGCTGTTTTTT.

The chain joins TRBV6-6 to TRBJ2-3; 7 nucleotides agree with TRBD1. Trimming took 5 bases from V and 5 from J; bases not matched to a gene: 7. The CDR3 covers 14 residues. CDR1 MNHNY and CDR2 SVGAGI come from the germline V gene (reference sequence). CDR3 sequence: CASSQTQGKDTQYF. In DNA form, the CDR3 reads TGTGCCAGCAGTCAGACACAGGGGAAAGATACGCAGTATTTT.

J is TRBJ2-3 and V is TRBV5-8; TRBD1 or TRBD2 may be the D gene (5 bases each). The germline V and J ends were trimmed by 4 bases and 0 bases, with 15 bases remaining between them. CDR1 is SGHTS and CDR2 is YDEGEE in the germline V gene. CDR3 length equals 16 residues. The CDR3, as DNA: TGTGCCAGCAGCCTCCCGGGACGCTTAAGCACAGATACGCAGTATTTT. It codes for CASSLPGRLSTDTQYF. The full variable domain, its missing parts supplied by reference TRBV5-8 and TRBJ2-3, is EAGVTQSPTHLIKTRGQQATLRCSPISGHTSVYWYQQALGLGLQFLLWYDEGEERNRGNFPPRFSGRQFPNYSSELNVNALELEDSALYLCASSLPGRLSTDTQYFGPGTRLTVL.

The rearrangement links TRBV5-1 to TRBJ1-2; D perhaps matches TRBD1 (5 bases). The V and J ends lost 5 bases and 3 bases respectively, with 17 bases between them. Looked up from germline, CDR1 is SGHRS and CDR2 is YFSETQ. The CDR3 spans 15 residues. The CDR3 is CASREGAGRDYGYTF. CDR3 nucleotides: TGCGCCAGCAGAGAGGGTGCAGGCAGGGACTATGGCTACACCTTC. Based on the CDR3 plus reference TRBV5-1 and TRBJ1-2, the full variable domain is KAGVTQTPRYLIKTRGQQVTLSCSPISGHRSVSWYQQTPGQGLQFLFEYFSETQRNKGNFPGRFSGRQFSNSRSEMNVSTLELGDSALYLCASREGAGRDYGYTFGSGTRLTVV.

The chain employs TRBV9 and TRBJ2-7, with no clear D. This CDR3 region has 14 residues. V was clipped by 0 bases and J by 4 bases, with 11 bases between them. Germline CDR1 SGDLS, CDR2 YYNGEE. CDR3 in amino acids: CASSVEQYAYEQYF. CDR3 nucleotides: TGTGCCAGCAGCGTAGAACAGTACGCTTACGAGCAGTACTTC.

This clone appeared a single time. V gene TRBV7-2 combines with J gene TRBJ1-3, with D possibly TRBD1 on 5 matching bases. Germline V CDR1 and CDR2: SGHTA, FQGNSA. V was shortened by 4 bases and J by 3 bases, with 10 bases between the two germline ends. The CDR3 is 14 residues long. The CDR3 spells CASSSGGGGNTIYF. For the CDR3, the DNA is TGTGCCAGCAGCTCTGGGGGTGGTGGAAACACCATATATTTT. The entire variable domain, with the rest obtained from reference TRBV7-2 and TRBJ1-3, is as follows: GAGVSQSPSNKVTEKGKDVELRCDPISGHTALYWYRQSLGQGLEFLIYFQGNSAPDKSGLPSDRFSAERTGGSVSTLTIQRTQQEDSAVYLCASSSGGGGNTIYFGEGSWLTVV.

This clone occurred once. The rearrangement links TRBV27 to TRBJ2-2; 13 nucleotides agree with TRBD2. The germline CDR1 and CDR2 sequences are MNHEY and SMNVEV (reference sequence). CDR3 size: 18 residues. With V trimmed by 4 bases and J by 4 bases, 9 bases remained unmatched. CDR3 coding DNA: TGTGCCAGCAGTTATGGACTAGCGGGGGTTGTGAGCACCGGGGAGCTGTTTTTT. Its protein product is CASSYGLAGVVSTGELFF.

The rearrangement links TRBV6-5 to TRBJ1-3, with TRBD1 matching 9 bases. The CDR3 runs 16 residues. J was trimmed by 4 bases and V by 0 bases; bases with no gene match: 4. Germline V gene data show CDR1 as MNHEY and CDR2 as SVGAGI. The CDR3 protein is CASSYSGQGIGNTIYF. The DNA for the CDR3 is TGTGCCAGCAGTTACTCGGGACAGGGAATCGGAAACACCATATATTTT.

The CDR3 spells CASSRDYTDTQYF. The DNA of the CDR3 is TGTGCCAGCAGCAGGGACTACACAGATACGCAGTATTTT. The chain uses TRBV7-2 and TRBJ2-3; 7 bases line up with TRBD2. Germline V gene data show CDR1 as SGHTA and CDR2 as FQGNSA. The CDR3 has 13 residues. After removal of 5 bases from V and 2 bases from J, the junction contained 1 base not matched to a gene.

This clone is a singleton in its sample. The J gene is TRBJ1-2, the V gene TRBV7-8, with a possible D match to TRBD1 (6 bases). The V end lost 6 bases, the J end lost 1 base, and 18 bases lay between the germline ends. This CDR3 has 16 residues. The germline V gene encodes CDR1 SGHVS and CDR2 FQNEAQ. CDR3: CASSSRGANINYGYTF. The CDR3 DNA reads TGTGCCAGCAGTTCAAGGGGGGCTAACATTAACTATGGCTACACCTTC. The full variable domain, its missing parts supplied by reference TRBV7-8 and TRBJ1-2, is GAGVSQSPRYKVAKRGQDVALRCDPISGHVSLFWYQQALGQGPEFLTYFQNEAQLDKSGLPSDRFFAERPEGSVSTLKIQRTQQEDSAVYLCASSSRGANINYGYTFGSGTRLTVV.

The rearrangement uses TRBV9 and TRBJ1-3; D is possibly TRBD1 (5 bases). The CDR3 is 17 amino acids. Trimming took 1 base from V and 2 from J, leaving 16 bases between them. Germline lookup yields CDR1 SGDLS and CDR2 YYNGEE. The CDR3 sequence is CASSVRPRGIPGNTIYF. The CDR3 region has the DNA TGTGCCAGCAGCGTAAGGCCGAGGGGAATTCCTGGAAACACCATATATTTT.

Only one count was recorded for this clone. This chain uses TRBV30 with TRBJ1-4; TRBD1 matches at 7 bases. The trim removed 5 bases at V and 7 bases at J, leaving 7 bases unmatched. The CDR3 runs to 13 residues. Germline CDR1 is GTSNPN and CDR2 is SVGIG (reference sequence). The CDR3 region has the DNA TGTGCCTGGGGGGCGACAGGGAGTGAAAAACTGTTTTTT. Translating it yields CAWGATGSEKLFF.

The genes are TRBV19 and TRBJ1-1; maybe TRBD1 (6 bases). This CDR3 contains 14 residues. The V end lost 2 bases, the J end lost 1 base, and 8 bases lay between the germline ends. Per the germline V gene, CDR1 is LNHDA and CDR2 is SQIVND (reference sequence). The CDR3 protein is CASSIQGRNTEAFF. CDR3 nucleotides: TGTGCCAGTAGTATACAGGGGAGGAACACTGAAGCTTTCTTT.

The rearrangement joins TRBV28 to TRBJ2-7; a possible D gene is TRBD2 (5 bases). Trimming cost V 2 bases and J 4 bases, with 12 bases left between them. CDR1 and CDR2 (germline): MDHEN, SYDVKM. The CDR3 spans 14 residues. The CDR3 protein is CASSLILGGYEQYF. For the CDR3, the DNA is TGTGCCAGCAGTTTAATCCTCGGCGGGTACGAGCAGTACTTC.

The chain links TRBV27 to TRBJ2-1; perhaps TRBD2 as D (6 bases). V was cut by 7 bases and J by 5 bases, with 12 bases left in between. Germline lookup yields CDR1 MNHEY and CDR2 SMNVEV (reference sequence). CDR3 length equals 13 residues. CDR3 bases: TGTGCCAGCACGGGGGTAGAGAACAATGAGCAGTTCTTC. The encoded protein is CASTGVENNEQFF.

This chain's CDR3 is CASSDGGSSKEDTFF. DNA for the CDR3: TGTGCCAGCAGTGACGGGGGCAGCTCAAAGGAAGATACGTTCTTT. The gene calls are TRBV6-1 and TRBJ1-1, with D tentatively TRBD1 (6 bases). V dropped 3 bases and J dropped 14 bases, with 25 bases sitting between them. The CDR3 has 15 amino acids. Germline lookup yields CDR1 MNHNS and CDR2 SASEGT.

This clone was seen once. J is TRBJ2-7 and V is TRBV7-2, with a tentative D call TRBD2 (5 bases). This CDR3 is built from 17 residues. The germline V gene has CDR1 SGHTA and CDR2 FQGNSA. Trimming pared 5 bases from V and 1 base from J, leaving 21 bases between. Here the CDR3 DNA reads TGTGCCAGCAGCCCAGCACATCTAGCTTATGGGTCCTACGAGCAGTACTTC. Amino acid sequence: CASSPAHLAYGSYEQYF.

The chain carries TRBV2 and TRBJ1-2; 8 bases line up with TRBD1. CDR3 size: 14 residues. Germline V gene data show CDR1 as SNHLY and CDR2 as FYNNEI. After removal of 6 bases from V and 4 bases from J, the junction contained 7 bases not matched to a gene. CDR3 DNA: TGTGCCAGCAGAGGACAGGGAAAAGGCTATGGCTACACCTTC. Amino acid sequence: CASRGQGKGYGYTF.

The chain links TRBV6-5 to TRBJ2-2; D call uncertain. Germline CDR1 and CDR2: MNHEY and SVGAGI. Trimming took 4 bases from V and 7 from J, leaving 7 bases between them. This CDR3 comprises 12 residues. The CDR3 here is CASSSPSGELFF. The CDR3 DNA follows: TGTGCCAGCAGTTCCCCTAGCGGGGAGCTGTTTTTT.

The chain combines TRBV7-2 with TRBJ2-1, with 8 nucleotides matching TRBD2. The CDR3 contains 15 residues. Trimming removed 4 bases from V and 4 bases from J; junction bases left unmatched: 6. Per the germline V gene, CDR1 is SGHTA and CDR2 is FQGNSA. As DNA, the CDR3 is TGTGCCAGCAGCTCCAGCGGGGGATTGTACAATGAGCAGTTCTTC. Translation gives CASSSSGGLYNEQFF.

This clone was counted only a few times. This sequence joins TRBV18 and TRBJ2-7, with D perhaps matching TRBD1 or TRBD2 (6 bases each). Trimming removed 2 bases at V and 2 bases at J, with 10 bases between. The germline CDR1 and CDR2 sequences are KGHSH and LQKENI. The CDR3 contains 14 residues. CDR3 residues: CASSPRGDPYEQYF. In nucleotides, the CDR3 is TGTGCCAGCTCACCAAGGGGGGACCCCTACGAGCAGTACTTC.

This sequence joins TRBV7-2 and TRBJ2-1; TRBD2 matches 13 bases. V shed 2 bases and J 0 bases; nucleotides not matched to a gene: 7. CDR3 length: 19 amino acids. The germline CDR1 and CDR2 sequences are SGHTA and FQGNSA. The CDR3 loop reads CASSLRGTSGVPSYNEQFF. DNA of the CDR3: TGTGCCAGCAGCTTACGTGGGACTAGCGGGGTGCCCTCCTACAATGAGCAGTTCTTC. The complete variable domain, with remaining parts taken from reference TRBV7-2 and TRBJ2-1, reads GAGVSQSPSNKVTEKGKDVELRCDPISGHTALYWYRQSLGQGLEFLIYFQGNSAPDKSGLPSDRFSAERTGGSVSTLTIQRTQQEDSAVYLCASSLRGTSGVPSYNEQFFGPGTRLTVL.

The CDR3 nucleotides are TGTGCCAGTAGTATATTAGGGACAGGGAGTTACAATGAGCAGTTCTTC. It is translated as CASSILGTGSYNEQFF. V gene TRBV19 combines with J gene TRBJ2-1, with TRBD1 matching 9 bases. The CDR3 loop spans 16 amino acids. The V gene's germline CDR1 is LNHDA and CDR2 SQIVND (reference sequence). J gave up 4 bases and V 2 bases, and 6 bases lay outside the gene matches.